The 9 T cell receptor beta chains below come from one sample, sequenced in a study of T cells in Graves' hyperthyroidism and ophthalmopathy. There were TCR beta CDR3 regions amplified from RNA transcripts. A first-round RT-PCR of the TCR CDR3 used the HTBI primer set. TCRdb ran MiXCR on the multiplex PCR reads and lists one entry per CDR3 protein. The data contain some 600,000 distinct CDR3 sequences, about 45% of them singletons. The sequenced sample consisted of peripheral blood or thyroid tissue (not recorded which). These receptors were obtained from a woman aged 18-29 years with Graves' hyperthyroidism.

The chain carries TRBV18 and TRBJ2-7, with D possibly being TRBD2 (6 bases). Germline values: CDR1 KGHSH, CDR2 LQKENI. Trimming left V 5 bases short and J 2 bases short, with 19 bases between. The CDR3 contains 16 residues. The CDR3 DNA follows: TGTGCCAGCTCAAGAGAAGCGGGCCCACCCCCCTACGAGCAGTACTTC. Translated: CASSREAGPPPYEQYF. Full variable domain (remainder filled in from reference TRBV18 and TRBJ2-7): NAGVMQNPRHLVRRRGQEARLRCSPMKGHSHVYWYRQLPEEGLKFMVYLQKENIIDESGMPKERFSAEFPKEGPSILRIQQVVRGDSAAYFCASSREAGPPPYEQYFGPGTRLTVT.

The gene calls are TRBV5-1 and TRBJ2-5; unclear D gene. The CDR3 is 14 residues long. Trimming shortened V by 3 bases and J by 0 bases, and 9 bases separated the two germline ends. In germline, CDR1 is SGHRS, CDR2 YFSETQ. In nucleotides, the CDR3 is TGCGCCAGCAGCTCCCGGGCCAACCAAGAGACCCAGTACTTC. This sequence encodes CASSSRANQETQYF. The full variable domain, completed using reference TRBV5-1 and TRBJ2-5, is KAGVTQTPRYLIKTRGQQVTLSCSPISGHRSVSWYQQTPGQGLQFLFEYFSETQRNKGNFPGRFSGRQFSNSRSEMNVSTLELGDSALYLCASSSRANQETQYFGPGTRLLVL.

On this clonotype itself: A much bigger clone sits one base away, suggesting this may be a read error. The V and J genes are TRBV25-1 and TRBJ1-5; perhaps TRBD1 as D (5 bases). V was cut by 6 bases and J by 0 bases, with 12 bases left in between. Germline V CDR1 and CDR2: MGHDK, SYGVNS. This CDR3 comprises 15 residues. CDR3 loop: CASSRNRYSNQPQHF. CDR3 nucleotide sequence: TGTGCCAGCAGCCGGAACAGGTATAGCAATCAGCCCCAGCATTTT.

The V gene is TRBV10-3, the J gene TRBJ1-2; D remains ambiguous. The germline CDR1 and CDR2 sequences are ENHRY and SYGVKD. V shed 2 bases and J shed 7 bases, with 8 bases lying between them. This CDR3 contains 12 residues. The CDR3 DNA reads TGTGCCATCAGTGAGCTGGCAGGTGGCTACACCTTC. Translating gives CAISELAGGYTF.

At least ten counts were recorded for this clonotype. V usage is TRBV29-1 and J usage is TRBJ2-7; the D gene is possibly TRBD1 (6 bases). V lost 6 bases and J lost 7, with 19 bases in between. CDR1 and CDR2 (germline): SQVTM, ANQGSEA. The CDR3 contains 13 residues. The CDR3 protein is CSVGDITSNEQYF. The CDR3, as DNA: TGCAGCGTGGGGGACATAACCTCTAATGAGCAGTACTTC.

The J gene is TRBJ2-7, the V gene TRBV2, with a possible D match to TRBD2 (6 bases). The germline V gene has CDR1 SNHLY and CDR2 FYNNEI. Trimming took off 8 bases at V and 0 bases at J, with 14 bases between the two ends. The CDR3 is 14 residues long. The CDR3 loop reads CASSPGGYSYEQYF. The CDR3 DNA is TGTGCCAGCTCACCTGGGGGGTACTCCTACGAGCAGTACTTC.

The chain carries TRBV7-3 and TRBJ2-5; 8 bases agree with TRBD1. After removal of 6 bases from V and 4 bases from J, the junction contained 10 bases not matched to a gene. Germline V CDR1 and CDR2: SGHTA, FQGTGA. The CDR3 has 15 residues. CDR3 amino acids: CASSSHTGGRETQYF. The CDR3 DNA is TGTGCCAGCAGTTCCCATACAGGGGGAAGAGAGACCCAGTACTTC.

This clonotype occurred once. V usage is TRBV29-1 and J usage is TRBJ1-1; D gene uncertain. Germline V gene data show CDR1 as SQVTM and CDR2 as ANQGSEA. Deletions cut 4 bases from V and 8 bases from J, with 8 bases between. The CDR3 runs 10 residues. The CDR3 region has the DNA TGCAGCGTTGCGACCGAAGAAGCTTTCTTT. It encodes CSVATEEAFF.

The CDR3 sequence: CASREGPSSYEQYF. The CDR3 DNA reads TGTGCCAGCAGAGAGGGGCCCAGCTCCTACGAGCAGTACTTC. The chain recombines TRBV6-6 with TRBJ2-7; the D gene could be TRBD1 or TRBD2 (5 bases each). The germline CDR1 and CDR2 sequences are MNHNY and SVGAGI (reference sequence). The CDR3 totals 14 residues. Trimming removed 6 bases from V and 0 bases from J, with 12 bases in between.